These 26 T cell receptor beta chains were sequenced from one sample in a study of T cells in localized non-small cell lung cancer. The protocol was immunoSEQ multiplex PCR, while the TCRdb copy is restricted to in-frame clones and leaves out a portion. The sample records fewer than 50,000 clones, approximately 83% being singletons. Sequencing was performed on PBMCs, taken before any cancer treatment. The receptors come from a man aged 35 to 69 with stage II lung adenocarcinoma.

The rearrangement uses TRBV19 and TRBJ1-5; D gene ambiguous. Deletions cut 0 bases from V and 4 bases from J, with 10 bases between. The CDR3 is made up of 15 amino acids. Per germline, CDR1 LNHDA and CDR2 SQIVND (reference sequence). The CDR3 DNA reads as TGTGCCAGTAGTATAGATCGGGCTGATAATCAGCCCCAGCATTTT. Residues: CASSIDRADNQPQHF.

This chain links TRBV2 with TRBJ2-3; TRBD2 matches at 10 bases. The germline gives CDR1 SNHLY, CDR2 FYNNEI. The CDR3 runs 16 residues. Germline trimming cut 6 bases from V and 4 bases from J; bases unmatched to any gene: 10. The CDR3 region has the DNA TGTGCCAGCAGAGGGGGACTAGCGCCCCGGGCAGATACGCAGTATTTT. This gives the protein CASRGGLAPRADTQYF.

Of note for this clone: Compared with germline, one end of the junction differs, possibly owing to a read error. The gene calls are TRBV5-4 and TRBJ2-1; 7 bases are shared with TRBD2. The CDR3 runs 11 residues. Germline V gene sequence: CDR1 SGHNT, CDR2 YYREEE (reference sequence). CDR3 sequence (DNA): TGTGCCAGCAGCGGGGGGGGTAGCAGGGTCTTC. Its protein product is CASSGGGSRVF.

Points on this clone: Other nucleotide sequences from this sample produce the same CDR3. J is TRBJ2-5 and V is TRBV9, with D perhaps TRBD2 (5 bases). Trimming cost V 0 bases and J 2 bases, with 8 bases left between them. The CDR3 runs to 14 residues. The germline gives CDR1 SGDLS, CDR2 YYNGEE. CDR3 amino acids: CASSVGGLQETQYF. The CDR3 DNA reads as TGTGCCAGCAGCGTAGGAGGGCTACAAGAGACCCAGTACTTC. The whole variable domain, filled in from reference TRBV9 and TRBJ2-5, reads DSGVTQTPKHLITATGQRVTLRCSPRSGDLSVYWYQQSLDQGLQFLIQYYNGEERAKGNILERFSAQQFPDLHSELNLSSLELGDSALYFCASSVGGLQETQYFGPGTRLLVL.

The V gene is TRBV7-2, the J gene TRBJ1-4; D might be TRBD1 (5 bases). The CDR3 extends over 17 amino acids. V lost 5 bases and J 5 bases, leaving 21 bases between the germline ends. Germline V lookup: CDR1 SGHTA, CDR2 FQGNSA. The CDR3: CASSPSPAGRENEKLFF. CDR3 nucleotide sequence: TGTGCCAGCAGCCCCTCCCCAGCGGGACGGGAAAATGAAAAACTGTTTTTT.

In DNA, the CDR3 is TGTGCCAGCAGCTCCGGGCCGACGAGTGAAAAACTGTTTTTT. Translated, it gives CASSSGPTSEKLFF. The chain links TRBV11-2 to TRBJ1-4, with D unresolved. Trimming stripped 4 bases from V and 7 bases from J, with 13 bases between. Per the germline V gene, CDR1 is SGHAT and CDR2 is FQNNGV. This CDR3 comprises 14 residues.

This clone occurred a few times. The gene calls are TRBV10-3 and TRBJ1-1, with a possible D match to TRBD1 (5 bases). The CDR3 length is 14 residues. Trimming took 8 bases from V and 5 from J, leaving 18 bases between them. The germline V gene encodes CDR1 ENHRY and CDR2 SYGVKD. The CDR3 spells CAISQGGSVTEAFF. The DNA for the CDR3 is TGTGCCATCTCCCAGGGTGGATCGGTTACTGAAGCTTTCTTT.

The chain couples TRBV5-1 to TRBJ1-2, with D possibly being TRBD1 (5 bases). The germline V gene encodes CDR1 SGHRS and CDR2 YFSETQ. The CDR3 runs 14 residues. V gave up 1 base and J gave up 2 bases, with 9 bases separating them. The CDR3 DNA reads TGCGCCAGCAGCTTGACCACAGGAAACTATGGCTACACCTTC. Its translation is CASSLTTGNYGYTF. The entire variable domain, with the rest obtained from reference TRBV5-1 and TRBJ1-2, is as follows: KAGVTQTPRYLIKTRGQQVTLSCSPISGHRSVSWYQQTPGQGLQFLFEYFSETQRNKGNFPGRFSGRQFSNSRSEMNVSTLELGDSALYLCASSLTTGNYGYTFGSGTRLTVV.

This rearrangement joins TRBV7-9 to TRBJ2-7; 8 bases line up with TRBD1. The CDR3 contains 12 residues. Per germline, CDR1 SEHNR and CDR2 FQNEAQ (reference sequence). V lost 5 bases and J lost 5; bases outside the gene matches: 2. CDR3 protein: CASSETGDEQYF. CDR3 DNA: TGTGCCAGCAGCGAGACAGGGGACGAGCAGTACTTC.

This chain uses TRBV9 with TRBJ2-6; D gene unclear. Trimming shortened V by 4 bases and J by 0 bases, and 8 bases separated the two germline ends. The length of the CDR3 is 15 residues. The germline gives CDR1 SGDLS, CDR2 YYNGEE. CDR3: CASSPWTSGANVLTF. The CDR3 nucleotides read TGTGCCAGCAGCCCTTGGACCTCTGGGGCCAACGTCCTGACTTTC.

The chain combines TRBV15 with TRBJ1-2; D remains unclear. The CDR3 consists of 13 residues. V was shortened by 0 bases and J by 4 bases, with 6 bases between the two germline ends. Germline V gene lookup returns CDR1 LNHNV and CDR2 YYDKDF (reference sequence). The CDR3 DNA sequence: TGTGCCACCAGCAGAGATGGATTCTATGGCTACACCTTC. This translates into CATSRDGFYGYTF.

This sequence joins TRBV6-6 and TRBJ2-7; TRBD1 is a possible D gene (5 bases). Trimming removed 2 bases at V and 2 bases at J, with 10 bases between. CDR1 and CDR2 from the germline V gene are MNHNY and SVGAGI (reference sequence). This CDR3 has 14 amino acids. CDR3 coding DNA: TGTGCCAGCAGTTACATGCAGGGCCCCTACGAGCAGTACTTC. Its protein is CASSYMQGPYEQYF.

V is TRBV11-2 and J is TRBJ2-1; 7 nucleotides match TRBD2. The CDR3 is 14 amino acids. Unmatched junction bases numbered 6, after V lost 5 bases and J lost 5 bases. In germline, CDR1 is SGHAT, CDR2 FQNNGV. In nucleotides, the CDR3 is TGTGCCAGCAGCCTGTACCTAGCGGACAATGAGCAGTTCTTC. This translates into CASSLYLADNEQFF.

This clone came up once. V and J are TRBV2 and TRBJ1-4; TRBD1 is a possible D gene (5 bases). The CDR3 is 15 residues long. The V gene lost 4 bases and the J gene lost 6 bases, with 15 bases spanning the gap. The germline gives CDR1 SNHLY, CDR2 FYNNEI. CDR3 residues: CASSVRRAGYEKLFF. CDR3 DNA: TGTGCCAGCAGTGTCCGCAGGGCCGGGTATGAAAAACTGTTTTTT.

This clone occurred once. The rearrangement uses TRBV19 and TRBJ2-7; D not certain. Germline CDR1 reads LNHDA; CDR2 reads SQIVND (reference sequence). The CDR3 is 13 amino acids. V was shortened by 5 bases and J by 3 bases, with 11 bases between the two germline ends. The CDR3 loop reads CASSPMARYEQYF. Written as DNA, the CDR3 is TGTGCCAGTAGTCCCATGGCCCGCTACGAGCAGTACTTC.

The J gene is TRBJ2-3, the V gene TRBV5-1, with a weak D call TRBD2 (5 bases). The germline CDR1 and CDR2 sequences are SGHRS and YFSETQ. This CDR3 has 15 residues. Trimming took 4 bases from V and 0 from J, leaving 12 bases between them. CDR3 DNA sequence: TGCGCCAGCAGCCCGGTTGGCGGGAGCACAGATACGCAGTATTTT. Its protein product is CASSPVGGSTDTQYF.

The chain uses TRBV11-2 and TRBJ2-2; 14 bases fit TRBD2. Germline CDR1 reads SGHAT; CDR2 reads FQNNGV. V was pared by 5 bases and J by 7 bases, with 3 bases of the junction left unmatched. CDR3 length: 15 amino acids. CDR3 region: CASSPGTSGSGELFF. The CDR3 region has the DNA TGTGCCAGCAGCCCGGGGACTAGCGGGAGCGGGGAGCTGTTTTTT.

This chain connects TRBV6-6 to TRBJ1-2; D is uncertain. Germline CDR1 MNHNY, CDR2 SVGAGI (reference sequence). Trimming pared 0 bases from V and 2 bases from J, leaving 7 bases between. CDR3 size: 14 residues. The CDR3, as DNA: TGTGCCAGCAGTTACTCGGCAGAGAACTATGGCTACACCTTC. It codes for CASSYSAENYGYTF.

This chain links TRBV19 with TRBJ2-1; 8 nucleotides match TRBD1. Trimming at V came to 8 bases and at J to 6 bases, leaving 12 bases not matched to a gene. Germline V gives CDR1 LNHDA, CDR2 SQIVND (reference sequence). This CDR3 has 15 residues. CDR3 DNA sequence: TGTGCCAGTTCCGACGGACAGGGTAAAGTCAATGAGCAGTTCTTC. Translating it yields CASSDGQGKVNEQFF.

This clone was found a few times. The rearrangement links TRBV5-6 to TRBJ2-3; unclear D gene. CDR1 is SGHDT and CDR2 is YYEEEE in the germline V gene. The CDR3 extends over 15 amino acids. V was cut by 4 bases and J by 2 bases, with 14 bases left in between. CDR3: CASSPRVGFTDTQYF. In DNA form, the CDR3 reads TGTGCCAGCAGCCCTAGGGTGGGGTTCACAGATACGCAGTATTTT.

The chain links TRBV6-6 to TRBJ2-7; maybe TRBD2 (7 bases). This CDR3 contains 16 residues. Germline CDR1 MNHNY, CDR2 SVGAGI (reference sequence). V dropped 4 bases and J dropped 1 base, with 17 bases sitting between them. The CDR3 DNA reads as TGTGCCAGCAGTTCGGAGGGGGGGATTGATTCCTACGAGCAGTACTTC. Protein product: CASSSEGGIDSYEQYF.

The V gene is TRBV11-2, the J gene TRBJ2-7; 12 bases are shared with TRBD2. The V and J ends lost 5 bases and 3 bases, in that order; junction bases with no gene match: 8. This CDR3 region has 16 residues. CDR1 and CDR2 from the germline V gene are SGHAT and FQNNGV. The CDR3 reads CASSATSGSAGYEQYF. The CDR3 nucleotides read TGTGCCAGCAGCGCGACTAGCGGGAGTGCTGGCTACGAGCAGTACTTC.

The genes are TRBV5-1 and TRBJ2-7; a weak D match, TRBD1 (6 bases). This CDR3 is 15 amino acids long. Germline V gives CDR1 SGHRS, CDR2 YFSETQ. V gave up 2 bases and J gave up 7 bases, with 19 bases separating them. In nucleotides, the CDR3 is TGCGCCAGCAGCTTTGGTAACAGGGAAAAGGGAGAGCAGTACTTC. Amino acids: CASSFGNREKGEQYF.

This chain uses TRBV7-8 with TRBJ1-6; a possible D gene is TRBD1 (5 bases). The CDR3 is 14 amino acids. Trimming removed 1 base from V and 9 bases from J, with 10 bases in between. Germline CDR1 is SGHVS and CDR2 is FQNEAQ. CDR3 in DNA: TGTGCCAGCAGCTTAGGCCAGGGAAGTTCACCCCTCCACTTT. Encoded protein: CASSLGQGSSPLHF.

The V and J genes are TRBV5-1 and TRBJ2-5; tentatively, D is TRBD2 (5 bases). The V end was cut by 4 bases, the J end by 1 base, with 11 bases between. CDR3 length: 14 residues. Germline CDR1 and CDR2: SGHRS and YFSETQ. The CDR3 region is CASSPLGSQETQYF. The CDR3 nucleotides are TGCGCCAGCAGCCCGCTTGGGAGCCAAGAGACCCAGTACTTC.

This clone is a singleton in its sample. This rearrangement joins TRBV7-2 to TRBJ2-7, with no clear D. In germline, CDR1 is SGHTA, CDR2 FQGNSA. Trimming pared 5 bases from V and 1 base from J, leaving 15 bases between. CDR3 size: 15 residues. In DNA, the CDR3 is TGTGCCAGCAGCACAACGAGGACCTCGTCCTACGAGCAGTACTTC. This translates into CASSTTRTSSYEQYF. Supplemented by reference TRBV7-2 and TRBJ2-7, the full variable domain reads GAGVSQSPSNKVTEKGKDVELRCDPISGHTALYWYRQSLGQGLEFLIYFQGNSAPDKSGLPSDRFSAERTGGSVSTLTIQRTQQEDSAVYLCASSTTRTSSYEQYFGPGTRLTVT.